The 31 T cell receptor beta chains below all came from one sample that was sequenced in a study of graft-versus-host responses after intestinal transplantation. Repertoires were generated with immunoSEQ multiplex PCR, while TCRdb's copy carries only in-frame clones and drops some. In the table there are 6,000 to 9,000 clones, roughly 31% of which are singletons. Plates contained around 200,000 CFSE-labeled responder cells and around 200,000 irradiated, violet-dye-labeled stimulator cells. The source was alloreactive CD8+ T cells from a mixed lymphocyte reaction culture, collected before transplantation. Indicated subset: CFSE-low proliferating T cells sorted from approximately 6-day pre-transplant mixed lymphocyte reaction (GvH or HvG direction). Receptors were obtained from a human patient who was an organ donor for intestinal transplantation.

This clone came up a few times. V and J are TRBV19 and TRBJ2-5; 9 bases are a match to TRBD2. Per the germline V gene, CDR1 is LNHDA and CDR2 is SQIVND (reference sequence). V was clipped by 2 bases and J by 3 bases; unmatched bases: 4. The CDR3 totals 15 residues. CDR3 in DNA: TGTGCCAGTAGTATACGCCAGCGGGGGGAAGAGACCCAGTACTTC. It specifies CASSIRQRGEETQYF.

The V call is TRBV5-4, the J call TRBJ2-1; the D is unclear. CDR1 is SGHNT, CDR2 YYREEE, per germline (reference sequence). V was trimmed by 3 bases and J by 10 bases, leaving 11 bases between them. The CDR3 has 12 residues. CDR3 protein: CASSYLVVEQFF. CDR3 DNA: TGTGCCAGCAGCTACCTGGTTGTCGAGCAGTTCTTC.

For the CDR3, the DNA is TGTGCCAGCAGCAGCTCCGGGACAGTTCCTTATGGCTACACCTTC. As protein: CASSSSGTVPYGYTF. V and J are TRBV5-6 and TRBJ1-2; TRBD1 matches 7 bases. The CDR3 length is 15 residues. Losses at the gene ends were 4 bases for V and 5 bases for J; bases not matched to a gene: 11. Germline loops: CDR1 SGHDT, CDR2 YYEEEE. The full variable domain, in which reference TRBV5-6 and TRBJ1-2 provide the parts outside the CDR3, is DAGVTQSPTHLIKTRGQQVTLRCSPKSGHDTVSWYQQALGQGPQFIFQYYEEEERQRGNFPDRFSGHQFPNYSSELNVNALLLGDSALYLCASSSSGTVPYGYTFGSGTRLTVV.

The CDR3 region is CASSFEGGTEAFF. The CDR3 nucleotides are TGTGCCAGCAGCTTTGAAGGGGGTACTGAAGCTTTCTTT. V gene TRBV7-3 combines with J gene TRBJ1-1, with D maybe TRBD1 (6 bases). Germline V gene lookup returns CDR1 SGHTA and CDR2 FQGTGA. CDR3 length equals 13 residues. Trimming took 3 bases from V and 5 from J, leaving 10 bases between them.

CDR3 coding DNA: TGCGCCAGCAGGGTCGGGGCGGGCACTGAAGCTTTCTTT. Its translation is CASRVGAGTEAFF. V and J are TRBV10-2 and TRBJ1-1; perhaps TRBD1 as D (5 bases). Per the germline V gene, CDR1 is WSHSY and CDR2 is SAAADI. The V end lost 6 bases, the J end lost 4 bases, and 12 bases lay between the germline ends. This CDR3 region has 13 residues.

This clone turned up a few times. In DNA form, the CDR3 reads TGTGCCAGCAGTATTACCTACTACAATGAGCAGTTCTTC. This encodes CASSITYYNEQFF. V and J are TRBV6-8 and TRBJ2-1; D remains ambiguous. This CDR3 comprises 13 residues. V was shortened by 5 bases and J by 3 bases, with 8 bases between the two germline ends. CDR1 is MNHGY, CDR2 SAAAGT, per germline.

This clone was detected a few times. This chain uses TRBV5-1 with TRBJ1-5; 7 nucleotides align to TRBD1. Trimming at V came to 1 base and at J to 1 base, leaving 14 bases not matched to a gene. The CDR3 has 19 residues. From germline, CDR1 is SGHRS and CDR2 YFSETQ. The CDR3 region has the DNA TGCGCCAGCAGCTTGACCGGACCCCGACAGGGATGGAGCAATCAGCCCCAGCATTTT. Translated, it gives CASSLTGPRQGWSNQPQHF.

The chain has TRBV4-2 and TRBJ1-4; no definite D call. The CDR3 is 14 residues long. V dropped 1 base and J dropped 8 bases, with 11 bases sitting between them. In germline, CDR1 is LGHNA, CDR2 YNFKEQ. The CDR3 region has the DNA TGTGCCAGCAGCCAAGTTAGGACCTTGGAAAAACTGTTTTTT. Protein sequence: CASSQVRTLEKLFF.

Only a few counts were recorded for this clone. This may be a read error, as it is one base from a much larger clone. This chain uses TRBV13 with TRBJ2-7; 7 bases align to TRBD2. The V gene end was trimmed by 4 bases and the J gene end by 7 bases; junction bases not matched to a gene: 4. In germline, CDR1 is PRHDT, CDR2 FYEKMQ (reference sequence). CDR3 length: 12 residues. The CDR3 DNA reads as TGTGCCAGCAGCTCCGGGGGGAATGAGCAGTACTTC. Its protein is CASSSGGNEQYF. The entire variable domain, with the rest obtained from reference TRBV13 and TRBJ2-7, is as follows: AAGVIQSPRHLIKEKRETATLKCYPIPRHDTVYWYQQGPGQDPQFLISFYEKMQSDKGSIPDRFSAQQFSDYHSELNMSSLELGDSALYFCASSSGGNEQYFGPGTRLTVT.

This clone is deemed large. This chain connects TRBV7-9 to TRBJ1-1, with TRBD1 matching over 7 bases. V was pared by 5 bases and J by 7 bases, with 7 bases of the junction left unmatched. Germline CDR1 and CDR2: SEHNR and FQNEAQ (reference sequence). The CDR3 runs to 13 residues. As DNA, the CDR3 is TGTGCCAGCAGCCCCACCGGGACAGATGAAGCTTTCTTT. It codes for CASSPTGTDEAFF.

There are a few counts of this clone. The genes are TRBV25-1 and TRBJ1-1; D unclear. V was trimmed by 6 bases and J by 8 bases, leaving 10 bases between them. The CDR3 runs 11 residues. The germline gives CDR1 MGHDK, CDR2 SYGVNS. In DNA form, the CDR3 reads TGTGCCAGCAGCGCCGGGGTCGAAGCTTTCTTT. The encoded protein is CASSAGVEAFF.

The CDR3 spells CASSQSPGTLNTEAFF. CDR3 nucleotide sequence: TGCGCCAGCAGCCAATCACCCGGGACATTGAACACTGAAGCTTTCTTT. The chain combines TRBV4-1 with TRBJ1-1, with a tentative D call TRBD1 (6 bases). The germline gives CDR1 MGHRA, CDR2 YSYEKL. The CDR3 is made up of 16 amino acids. Trimming cost V 2 bases and J 0 bases, with 13 bases left between them.

This clone turned up a few times. J is TRBJ1-1 and V is TRBV5-5; D might be TRBD1 (6 bases). CDR1 is SGHKS and CDR2 is YYEKEE in the germline V gene (reference sequence). V was cut by 4 bases and J by 0 bases, with 10 bases left in between. This CDR3 contains 14 residues. CDR3 protein: CASSRDTLNTEAFF. The CDR3 bases are TGTGCCAGCAGCCGGGACACCCTGAACACTGAAGCTTTCTTT.

This clone is categorized as medium-sized. The rearrangement uses TRBV4-1 and TRBJ2-1, with D unresolved. Looked up from germline, CDR1 is MGHRA and CDR2 is YSYEKL. V was cut by 1 base and J by 7 bases, with 11 bases left in between. This CDR3 is 14 amino acids long. The CDR3 region has the DNA TGCGCCAGCAGCCAAGTTCCCCTACGAAATGAGCAGTTCTTC. This encodes CASSQVPLRNEQFF.

The chain employs TRBV5-6 and TRBJ1-2, with TRBD1 matching 8 bases. V gave up 9 bases and J gave up 3 bases; unmatched junction bases: 10. Per the germline V gene, CDR1 is SGHDT and CDR2 is YYEEEE. The CDR3 has 14 residues. The CDR3: CATADRGRYYGYTF. The CDR3, as DNA: TGTGCCACCGCCGACAGGGGTCGCTACTATGGCTACACCTTC.

The chain carries TRBV6-1 and TRBJ1-2; TRBD1 is a possible D gene (6 bases). V was trimmed by 5 bases and J by 4 bases, leaving 14 bases between them. The length of the CDR3 is 14 residues. Germline V gene sequence: CDR1 MNHNS, CDR2 SASEGT. The CDR3 protein is CASSPWDTGYGYTF. The CDR3 nucleotides are TGTGCCAGCAGTCCTTGGGACACGGGCTATGGCTACACCTTC.

As for this clone: A read error is the likely source, as a far larger clone sits one nucleotide away. The rearrangement links TRBV5-1 to TRBJ2-7, with a weak D call TRBD2 (6 bases). Trimming removed 7 bases at V and 3 bases at J, with 14 bases between. CDR1 and CDR2 (germline): SGHRS, YFSETQ. CDR3 size: 13 residues. CDR3 coding DNA: TGCGCCAGCGGACGCGGGGAATACTACGAGCAGTACTTC. Amino acid sequence: CASGRGEYYEQYF.

This clone counts as medium-sized (0.01 to 0.1%). The chain combines TRBV7-9 with TRBJ2-7; 9 nucleotides align to TRBD1. This CDR3 is built from 16 residues. The V gene's germline CDR1 is SEHNR and CDR2 FQNEAQ (reference sequence). With V trimmed by 5 bases and J by 0 bases, 8 bases remained unmatched. The CDR3 DNA sequence: TGTGCCAGCAGCGCACACAGGGGGCTAAGCTCCTACGAGCAGTACTTC. Its protein is CASSAHRGLSSYEQYF. The complete variable domain, with remaining parts taken from reference TRBV7-9 and TRBJ2-7, reads DTGVSQNPRHKITKRGQNVTFRCDPISEHNRLYWYRQTLGQGPEFLTYFQNEAQLEKSRLLSDRFSAERPKGSFSTLEIQRTEQGDSAMYLCASSAHRGLSSYEQYFGPGTRLTVT.

The V call is TRBV15, the J call TRBJ2-7; 10 nucleotides agree with TRBD1. Losses at the gene ends were 4 bases for V and 5 bases for J; bases not matched to a gene: 11. CDR3 size: 16 residues. Germline CDR1 is LNHNV and CDR2 is YYDKDF (reference sequence). The CDR3 protein is CATSNYRDRGSDEQYF. The CDR3 region has the DNA TGTGCCACCAGCAACTACCGGGACAGGGGAAGTGACGAGCAGTACTTC.

This chain uses TRBV7-9 with TRBJ1-1, with D hard to call. Trimming shortened V by 2 bases and J by 5 bases, and 21 bases separated the two germline ends. The CDR3 extends over 17 amino acids. Germline loops: CDR1 SEHNR, CDR2 FQNEAQ (reference sequence). The DNA for the CDR3 is TGTGCCAGCAGCTTAACGGGTTTTTCGGGGATACATACTGAAGCTTTCTTT. Amino acid sequence: CASSLTGFSGIHTEAFF.

This CDR3 is CASSLALVYVDGTSDEQYF. As DNA, the CDR3 is TGTGCCAGCAGCTTAGCGCTAGTTTATGTGGACGGGACTAGCGATGAGCAGTACTTC. The chain combines TRBV5-6 with TRBJ2-7; 10 bases are shared with TRBD2. The V gene end was trimmed by 2 bases and the J gene end by 7 bases; junction bases not matched to a gene: 21. Germline values: CDR1 SGHDT, CDR2 YYEEEE. CDR3 length: 19 residues. Using reference TRBV5-6 and TRBJ2-7 for the parts outside the CDR3, the full variable domain is DAGVTQSPTHLIKTRGQQVTLRCSPKSGHDTVSWYQQALGQGPQFIFQYYEEEERQRGNFPDRFSGHQFPNYSSELNVNALLLGDSALYLCASSLALVYVDGTSDEQYFGPGTRLTVT.

This chain connects TRBV7-6 to TRBJ1-1; 8 positions agree with TRBD1. CDR3 length: 14 amino acids. Germline V gene lookup returns CDR1 SGHVS and CDR2 FNYEAQ. Trimming at V came to 4 bases and at J to 7 bases, leaving 8 bases not matched to a gene. The CDR3 spells CASSSQGARGEAFF. The CDR3 nucleotides read TGTGCCAGCAGCTCCCAGGGGGCGCGAGGTGAAGCTTTCTTT.

The V call is TRBV4-3, the J call TRBJ2-7; 7 nucleotides align to TRBD1. Germline lookup yields CDR1 LGHNA and CDR2 YSLEER. The CDR3 length is 13 residues. V was clipped by 3 bases and J by 4 bases; unmatched bases: 3. The CDR3: CASSHQTGYEQYF. CDR3 bases: TGCGCCAGCAGCCACCAGACAGGGTACGAGCAGTACTTC.

V usage is TRBV6-1 and J usage is TRBJ2-2; D is unresolved. This CDR3 comprises 14 residues. Trimming removed 7 bases from V and 3 bases from J, with 12 bases in between. Germline assignment: CDR1 MNHNS and CDR2 SASEGT. For the CDR3, the DNA is TGTGCCAGCATTGACGGGTTGTACACCGGGGAGCTGTTTTTT. Translated, it gives CASIDGLYTGELFF.

The chain joins TRBV6-5 to TRBJ1-1; 7 positions agree with TRBD1. V trimming: 4 bases; J trimming: 6 bases; junction bases outside the gene matches: 5. The CDR3 totals 13 residues. Germline CDR1 MNHEY, CDR2 SVGAGI. CDR3 protein: CASSWTGGAEAFF. CDR3 DNA sequence: TGTGCCAGCAGTTGGACAGGCGGGGCTGAAGCTTTCTTT.

This chain links TRBV25-1 with TRBJ1-5, with D unclear. The CDR3 runs to 15 residues. The germline V gene has CDR1 MGHDK and CDR2 SYGVNS. V was shortened by 5 bases and J by 0 bases, with 11 bases between the two germline ends. The CDR3 is CASSLGRYSNQPQHF. Written as DNA, the CDR3 is TGTGCCAGCAGTTTGGGCCGTTATAGCAATCAGCCCCAGCATTTT.

For this clone: Compared with germline, one end of the junction differs, possibly owing to a read error. The V and J genes are TRBV9 and TRBJ2-3; 9 bases are a match to TRBD2. CDR3 length: 16 amino acids. Germline lookup yields CDR1 SGDLS and CDR2 YYNGEE. The CDR3 region is CARSVGGGLATDTQYF. The CDR3 DNA sequence: TGTGCCCGCAGCGTAGGGGGGGGACTAGCCACAGATACGCAGTATTTT.

This clone showed up just a few times. This chain uses TRBV27 with TRBJ1-6; D remains ambiguous. The CDR3 length is 17 residues. CDR1 MNHEY and CDR2 SMNVEV come from the germline V gene (reference sequence). Deletions cut 7 bases from V and 4 bases from J, with 20 bases between. The DNA of the CDR3 is TGTGCCAGCACCCGCCGGGGAAGTGTACGTTATAATTCACCCCTCCACTTT. As protein: CASTRRGSVRYNSPLHF.

This chain joins TRBV7-8 and TRBJ2-1; D remains ambiguous. The CDR3 extends over 17 amino acids. V lost 5 bases and J lost 1, with 18 bases in between. Germline loops: CDR1 SGHVS, CDR2 FQNEAQ. The CDR3 DNA sequence: TGTGCCAGCAGCGAACGGGCCTTCAAAGGTTCCTACAATGAGCAGTTCTTC. Its protein product is CASSERAFKGSYNEQFF.

This clone was seen only a few times. The CDR3 region is CASSLAPTDTQYF. In DNA form, the CDR3 reads TGTGCCAGCAGCTTGGCCCCCACAGATACGCAGTATTTT. The chain is built from TRBV4-2 and TRBJ2-3; the D is unclear. The length of the CDR3 is 13 residues. Trimming took 5 bases from V and 2 from J, leaving 8 bases between them. Germline V CDR1 and CDR2: LGHNA, YNFKEQ.

The sample holds a few counts of this clone. The rearrangement links TRBV2 to TRBJ2-1; D gene ambiguous. This CDR3 has 14 residues. V gave up 4 bases and J gave up 3 bases, with 10 bases separating them. The germline CDR1 and CDR2 sequences are SNHLY and FYNNEI. The CDR3 region is CASSVVGYYNEQFF. CDR3 DNA sequence: TGTGCCAGCAGTGTAGTGGGCTACTACAATGAGCAGTTCTTC.